The TCR beta chain under discussion was sequenced for a study of cytomegalovirus exposure and HLA in healthy donors. The CDR3 has 17 residues. Trimming left V 6 bases short and J 0 bases short, with 18 bases between. From germline, CDR1 is LGHNT and CDR2 FRNRAP. Overall study results and limits: In vitro testing confirmed a few CMV-associated chains as specific for CMV antigens. Sequence variants that were highly shared formed a cluster that was likely a sequencing artifact.

In the PCR, 60 Vbeta and 13 Jbeta primers were used. Method: immunoSEQ multiplex PCR; TCRdb's copy keeps in-frame clones and lacks some. The data hold almost 95,000 clones, with around 66% observed a single time. For this clone: Its matching antigen is unknown.

The chain uses TRBV12-5 and TRBJ1-3; D gene unclear. The clonotype was recovered from a man aged 25 to 40 in good health and CMV-seronegative. The source material was PBMCs. The CDR3 reads CASGPPKGGYSGNTIYF. DNA for the CDR3: TGTGCTAGTGGACCCCCCAAGGGAGGGTACTCTGGAAACACCATATATTTT.